This is a list of T cell receptor beta chains from one sample in a study of PD-1 blockade in classical Hodgkin lymphoma. Repertoires were generated with immunoSEQ multiplex PCR, while TCRdb's copy carries only in-frame clones and drops some. The top ten clones hold almost 7.5% of a sample with thousands of clones, 77% of them seen once. The starting material was CD4+ T cells from blood, obtained at baseline. The receptor set was obtained from a human donor with classical Hodgkin lymphoma. Both conserved end residues are part of each CDR3. Fields, in order: V gene, J gene, D gene, clone size, CDR3 DNA, CDR3 protein. The D gene is left open where the match is weak. Not all rows give a size; the values are once, few, many and, for expanded clones, a class.

V gene: TRBV7-2; J gene: TRBJ2-7; D gene: -; clone size: -; CDR3 DNA: TGTGCCAGCAGCGGGCAAGGGGGGAACGAGCAGTACTTC; CDR3 protein: CASSGQGGNEQYF
V gene: TRBV7-2; J gene: TRBJ2-3; D gene: -; clone size: -; CDR3 DNA: TGTGCCAGCAGCATCGGGGGGCCCACAGATACGCAGTATTTT; CDR3 protein: CASSIGGPTDTQYF
V gene: TRBV4-3; J gene: TRBJ2-2; D gene: -; clone size: -; CDR3 DNA: TGCGCCAGCAGCCAAGATGCCTACAGGGCTACCGGGGAGCTGTTTTTT; CDR3 protein: CASSQDAYRATGELFF
V gene: TRBV2; J gene: TRBJ2-7; D gene: TRBD2; clone size: -; CDR3 DNA: TGTGCCAGCAGCCCCGGGTTAGGGGTTAGCGGGAGGAGCTACGAGCAGTACTTC; CDR3 protein: CASSPGLGVSGRSYEQYF
V gene: TRBV5-3; J gene: TRBJ2-7; D gene: TRBD2; clone size: -; CDR3 DNA: TGTGCCAGAAGCCCGTTACTAGCGGGAGCTTCAGGCGAGCAGTACTTC; CDR3 protein: CARSPLLAGASGEQYF
V gene: TRBV5-6; J gene: TRBJ1-1; D gene: -; clone size: -; CDR3 DNA: TGTGCCAGCAGCTTGGCCGGGGTACCTGAAGCTTTCTTT; CDR3 protein: CASSLAGVPEAFF
V gene: TRBV19; J gene: TRBJ1-1; D gene: -; clone size: few; CDR3 DNA: TGTGCCAGCACAAAACGACAGCGAACAGTAAACACTGAAGCTTTCTTT; CDR3 protein: CASTKRQRTVNTEAFF
V gene: TRBV14; J gene: TRBJ2-1; D gene: TRBD1; clone size: -; CDR3 DNA: TGTGCCAGCAGCCTCCGACAGGGCCCCTACAATGAGCAGTTCTTC; CDR3 protein: CASSLRQGPYNEQFF
V gene: TRBV5-1; J gene: TRBJ2-2; D gene: TRBD2; clone size: -; CDR3 DNA: TGCGCCAGCAGCGGTGCGGGAGGCGACACCGGGGAGCTGTTTTTT; CDR3 protein: CASSGAGGDTGELFF
V gene: TRBV25-1; J gene: TRBJ1-1; D gene: -; clone size: medium-sized; CDR3 DNA: TGTGCCAGCAGACCTTGGACGGAGAACACTGAAGCTTTCTTT; CDR3 protein: CASRPWTENTEAFF
V gene: TRBV19; J gene: TRBJ2-7; D gene: -; clone size: -; CDR3 DNA: TGTGCCACACCCTCGGGGTTAACCGCCTACGAGCAGTACTTC; CDR3 protein: CATPSGLTAYEQYF
V gene: TRBV6-1; J gene: TRBJ1-1; D gene: -; clone size: -; CDR3 DNA: TGTGCCAGCAGTCAGGTGTTCCGGAACACTGAAGCTTTCTTT; CDR3 protein: CASSQVFRNTEAFF
V gene: TRBV6-6; J gene: TRBJ1-5; D gene: TRBD1; clone size: -; CDR3 DNA: TGTGCCAGCAGTTACCGAACAGGGGTATATCAGCCCCAGCATTTT; CDR3 protein: CASSYRTGVYQPQHF
V gene: TRBV6-1; J gene: TRBJ1-1; D gene: -; clone size: -; CDR3 DNA: TGTGCCAGCAGTGTTCGGGGTGACACTGAAGCTTTCTTT; CDR3 protein: CASSVRGDTEAFF
V gene: TRBV18; J gene: TRBJ2-1; D gene: -; clone size: -; CDR3 DNA: TGTGCCAGCTCACCATATCTTTCTAATGAGCAGTTCTTC; CDR3 protein: CASSPYLSNEQFF
V gene: TRBV7-9; J gene: TRBJ2-1; D gene: TRBD2; clone size: -; CDR3 DNA: TGTGCCAGCAGCTTAGAAGCGGGACCTTACAATGAGCAGTTCTTC; CDR3 protein: CASSLEAGPYNEQFF
V gene: TRBV6-5; J gene: TRBJ2-3; D gene: TRBD1; clone size: -; CDR3 DNA: TGTGCCAGCAGTTACCGGGACAGGAGCACAGATACGCAGTATTTT; CDR3 protein: CASSYRDRSTDTQYF
V gene: TRBV5-5; J gene: TRBJ2-1; D gene: TRBD1; clone size: -; CDR3 DNA: TGTGCCAGCAGTGCCGGGGGGACAGGGGGCTACAATGAGCAGTTCTTC; CDR3 protein: CASSAGGTGGYNEQFF
V gene: TRBV11-2; J gene: TRBJ2-2; D gene: TRBD2; clone size: -; CDR3 DNA: TGTGCCAGCAGCGTTAGCGGGAGTACCGGGGAGCTGTTTTTT; CDR3 protein: CASSVSGSTGELFF
V gene: TRBV7-9; J gene: TRBJ1-1; D gene: -; clone size: -; CDR3 DNA: TGTGCCAGCAATCCAGGGGCAAACACTGAAGCTTTCTTT; CDR3 protein: CASNPGANTEAFF
V gene: TRBV2; J gene: TRBJ1-6; D gene: -; clone size: -; CDR3 DNA: TGTGCCAGCAGTGAAGAGGGAATATCACCCCTCCACTTT; CDR3 protein: CASSEEGISPLHF
V gene: TRBV5-1; J gene: TRBJ2-1; D gene: TRBD1; clone size: -; CDR3 DNA: TGCGCCAGCAGCTTTGGGACAGGGGGGAATGAGCAGTTCTTC; CDR3 protein: CASSFGTGGNEQFF
V gene: TRBV11-2; J gene: TRBJ1-1; D gene: -; clone size: -; CDR3 DNA: TGTGCCAGCAGCTTAGGCGGGGGCAGAAGGGCTTTCTTT; CDR3 protein: CASSLGGGRRAFF
V gene: TRBV11-2; J gene: TRBJ2-1; D gene: -; clone size: few; CDR3 DNA: TGTGCCAGCAGCTTAGACTGGGGCTCCTACAATGAGCAGTTCTTC; CDR3 protein: CASSLDWGSYNEQFF
V gene: TRBV6-1; J gene: TRBJ2-7; D gene: TRBD2; clone size: -; CDR3 DNA: TGTGCCAGCAGGGAACTAGCGGGGGTACTCTACGAGCAGTACTTC; CDR3 protein: CASRELAGVLYEQYF